What follows are 14 T cell receptor beta chains derived from one specimen sequenced in a study of tumor and adjacent non-tumor tissue in lung cancer. RNA was extracted from bulk tissue without any cell sorting. TCRbeta libraries were built with three rounds of nested PCR, modified from ARM-PCR. TCRdb re-called the multiplex PCR reads through MiXCR, storing one row per CDR3 protein. In the table there are 65,000 to 95,000 distinct CDR3 sequences, 75% to 90% of which are singletons. Specimen: lung tumor tissue. The origin of the receptors is a woman aged 45-65 years with non-small cell lung cancer.

The J gene is TRBJ2-1, the V gene TRBV24-1, with TRBD2 matching 7 bases. Germline values: CDR1 KGHDR, CDR2 SFDVKD. V gave up 8 bases and J gave up 7 bases; unmatched junction bases: 16. The CDR3 runs 16 residues. CDR3 loop: CATNDPGGAGRNEQFF. DNA of the CDR3: TGTGCCACCAATGACCCCGGCGGAGCGGGGAGGAATGAGCAGTTCTTC.

This chain joins TRBV6-2 or TRBV6-3 and TRBJ2-7; D not certain. Looked up from germline, CDR1 is MNHEY and CDR2 is SVGEGT. Trimming left V 9 bases short and J 10 bases short, with 22 bases between. CDR3 size: 13 residues. The CDR3 spells CARTPDNTYDQYF. In DNA, the CDR3 is TGTGCCAGGACCCCTGACAATACCTATGACCAGTACTTC.

This clonotype was seen just once. The V call is TRBV11-2, the J call TRBJ2-7; no firm D call. There are 13 residues in the CDR3. The germline gives CDR1 SGHAT, CDR2 FQNNGV. This CDR3 is CEQLRRGFYEQYF. The CDR3 DNA reads as TGTGAGCAGCTTCGCAGAGGATTCTACGAGCAGTACTTC.

This clonotype was counted many times. The chain uses TRBV4-1 and TRBJ1-3; no clear D. Per the germline V gene, CDR1 is MGHRA and CDR2 is YSYEKL. Trimming took off 4 bases at V and 0 bases at J, with 13 bases between the two ends. This CDR3 spans 16 amino acids. The CDR3 is CASSPKPGISGNTIYF. The DNA of the CDR3 is TGCGCCAGCAGCCCCAAACCCGGTATCTCTGGAAACACCATATATTTT.

About this clonotype: Germline and junction disagree at one end, which may indicate a read error. This chain joins TRBV20-1 and TRBJ2-7; TRBD1 or TRBD2 may be the D gene (5 bases each). CDR1 DFQATT and CDR2 SNEGSKA come from the germline V gene (reference sequence). The CDR3 spans 16 residues. The DNA of the CDR3 is TGCAGTACTAGAGGCCAAAGGGCAGACAGCTCCTATGAGCAGTACTTC. Translating it yields CSTRGQRADSSYEQYF.

This clonotype was observed at least ten times. This chain joins TRBV12-3 or TRBV12-4 and TRBJ2-2; 9 nucleotides line up with TRBD2. This CDR3 region has 15 residues. After removal of 6 bases from V and 6 bases from J, the junction contained 8 bases not matched to a gene. CDR3 amino acids: CASSPSGRRAGELFF. CDR3 nucleotides: TGTGCCAGCAGCCCAAGCGGGAGGAGGGCCGGGGAGCTGTTTTTT.

With respect to this clonotype: Compared with germline, one end of the junction differs, possibly owing to a read error. The chain carries TRBV29-1 and TRBJ1-1, with 8 bases identical to TRBD1. Germline CDR1 and CDR2: SQVTM and ANQGSEA. CDR3 length: 16 residues. The CDR3 DNA reads as TGCAGCGTTGCCTGTCCGACAGGGGAAAGGAACACTGGAGCTTTCTTT. Translation gives CSVACPTGERNTGAFF.

The chain employs TRBV20-1 and TRBJ1-1; 7 bases align to TRBD1. The germline V gene encodes CDR1 DFQATT and CDR2 SNEGSKA (reference sequence). This CDR3 has 14 residues. V trimming: 7 bases; J trimming: 4 bases; junction bases outside the gene matches: 12. Written as DNA, the CDR3 is TGCAGTGGTCCTCCAGGGGGACTCCGCACTGAAGCTTTCTTT. Its translation is CSGPPGGLRTEAFF.

This clonotype was seen more than once but under ten times. With a much larger clone just one base away, this may be a read error. The chain joins TRBV20-1 to TRBJ2-5; TRBD2 matches 8 bases. Germline lookup yields CDR1 DFQATT and CDR2 SNEGSKA (reference sequence). This CDR3 region has 12 residues. After removal of 8 bases from V and 3 bases from J, the junction contained 5 bases not matched to a gene. The CDR3 is CSPIAGKETQYF. In nucleotides, the CDR3 is TGCAGTCCTATAGCGGGAAAAGAGACCCAGTACTTC.

The chain is built from TRBV20-1 and TRBJ1-4, with D possibly being TRBD1 (6 bases). Germline CDR1 reads DFQATT; CDR2 reads SNEGSKA (reference sequence). The CDR3 is 12 amino acids. V was clipped by 5 bases and J by 15 bases, with 19 bases between them. Here the CDR3 reads CSAGLGAFTMFF. DNA for the CDR3: TGCAGTGCTGGGCTGGGGGCCTTCACCATGTTTTTT.

With respect to this clonotype: Its ends do not fully match the called genes, so a read error is possible. This chain links TRBV11-1 with TRBJ2-3, with no clear D. From germline, CDR1 is SGHAT and CDR2 FQDESV (reference sequence). This CDR3 spans 13 amino acids. The CDR3: CASRGIGMDTHYF. Written as DNA, the CDR3 is TGTGCCAGCAGAGGTATAGGGATGGATACGCACTATTTT.

Sample share makes this clonotype medium-sized. J is TRBJ2-3 and V is TRBV29-1, with 7 bases identical to TRBD1. Trimming took 0 bases from V and 0 from J; bases not matched to a gene: 12. The germline CDR1 and CDR2 sequences are SQVTM and ANQGSEA. The CDR3 is 18 residues long. CDR3 in DNA: TGCAGCGTTGAAGATTTTGTCGGCAGGGGGTTAAGCACAGATACGCAGTATTTT. Residues: CSVEDFVGRGLSTDTQYF.

Notes on this clonotype: This may come from a read error, since a much larger clone is one base off. The V call is TRBV12-3 or TRBV12-4, the J call TRBJ2-4; perhaps TRBD2 as D (7 bases). The CDR3 extends over 16 amino acids. The CDR3 spells CASSRSGGLAKNTQYF. CDR3 DNA sequence: TGTGCCAGCAGCCGTTCGGGGGGCCTAGCCAAAAACACTCAGTACTTC.

The V call is TRBV6-2 or TRBV6-3, the J call TRBJ2-1; 7 nucleotides line up with TRBD1. V shed 7 bases and J 4 bases; nucleotides not matched to a gene: 10. CDR1 is MNHEY and CDR2 is SVGEGT in the germline V gene. The CDR3 spans 15 residues. The CDR3 region has the DNA TGTGCCAGCATCGACTCGGGACAGAGGTACAATGAGCAGTTCTTC. This sequence encodes CASIDSGQRYNEQFF.